These 24 T cell receptor beta chains share one sample of origin, sequenced in a study of T-cell memory formation after mild COVID-19. A single record per CDR3 protein comes from TCRdb applying MiXCR to the 5' RACE reads. The table records around 200,000 distinct CDR3 sequences, about a fifth of them present only once. The sequencing input was PBMCs or a T cell subset sorted from them (not recorded which). The source of these receptors is an adult woman who had mild COVID-19 (a few samples of this study predate the infection). Cell type and time point are not known.

The genes are TRBV20-1 and TRBJ2-3; D might be TRBD2 (5 bases). From germline, CDR1 is DFQATT and CDR2 SNEGSKA (reference sequence). The CDR3 spans 18 residues. The CDR3 nucleotides read TGCTTGATGGCCGGGCGGACGCACGGACTGGCCCTCACAGATACGCAGTATTTT. Encoded protein: CLMAGRTHGLALTDTQYF.

The chain links TRBV3-1 to TRBJ2-6; D gene ambiguous. Trimming took off 2 bases at V and 2 bases at J, with 4 bases between the two ends. Germline loops: CDR1 LGHDT, CDR2 YNNKEL (reference sequence). This CDR3 comprises 14 residues. The CDR3 DNA sequence: TGTGCCAGCAGCCAAACTGCTGGGGCCAACGTCCTGACTTTC. Translation: CASSQTAGANVLTF.

This clonotype showed up just a few times. V is TRBV20-1 and J is TRBJ2-7, with D possibly TRBD1 on 6 matching bases. The germline V gene encodes CDR1 DFQATT and CDR2 SNEGSKA (reference sequence). The CDR3 consists of 12 residues. Trimming left V 6 bases short and J 0 bases short, with 9 bases between. The CDR3 coding sequence is TGCAGTGCAGGGACATACTCCTACGAGCAGTACTTC. Its translation: CSAGTYSYEQYF.

The rearrangement links TRBV13 to TRBJ2-5; tentative D call: TRBD2 (6 bases). This CDR3 spans 13 amino acids. Germline values: CDR1 PRHDT, CDR2 FYEKMQ (reference sequence). V gave up 5 bases and J gave up 5 bases, with 12 bases separating them. This CDR3 is CASSLRLGETQYF. In DNA, the CDR3 is TGTGCCAGCAGCCTCCGACTAGGGGAGACCCAGTACTTC. Full variable domain (outside the CDR3, taken from reference TRBV13 and TRBJ2-5): AAGVIQSPRHLIKEKRETATLKCYPIPRHDTVYWYQQGPGQDPQFLISFYEKMQSDKGSIPDRFSAQQFSDYHSELNMSSLELGDSALYFCASSLRLGETQYFGPGTRLLVL.

This clonotype has a handful of counts. The chain combines TRBV7-2 with TRBJ1-5; perhaps TRBD1 as D (6 bases). The ends were cut back, 1 base at V and 6 bases at J, with 13 bases in the middle. Germline loops: CDR1 SGHTA, CDR2 FQGNSA. CDR3 length equals 15 residues. CDR3 amino acids: CASSLESGAGQPQHF. The CDR3 DNA follows: TGTGCCAGCAGCTTAGAATCAGGGGCGGGTCAGCCCCAGCATTTT.

The table lists this clonotype with a few counts. V usage is TRBV11-3 and J usage is TRBJ2-7; 7 nucleotides agree with TRBD1. CDR1 is SGHNT and CDR2 is YENEEA in the germline V gene. J lost 6 bases, V lost 5 bases, and 7 bases had no gene match. The CDR3 covers 13 residues. CDR3 DNA sequence: TGTGCCAGCAGCCAGTACGGGACAGTCGAGCAGTACTTC. It codes for CASSQYGTVEQYF. The full variable domain, with the rest looked up from reference TRBV11-3 and TRBJ2-7, is EAGVVQSPRYKIIEKKQPVAFWCNPISGHNTLYWYLQNLGQGPELLIRYENEEAVDDSQLPKDRFSAERLKGVDSTLKIQPAELGDSAVYLCASSQYGTVEQYFGPGTRLTVT.

There are a few counts of this clonotype. The chain combines TRBV7-9 with TRBJ2-3; possible D gene TRBD1, 6 bases. The CDR3 loop spans 16 amino acids. CDR1 is SEHNR, CDR2 FQNEAQ, per germline (reference sequence). V lost 4 bases, J lost 0 bases, and 14 bases lay in between. The CDR3 DNA follows: TGTGCCAGCAGCTCCTTCCAGGGGACCAGCACAGATACGCAGTATTTT. This translates into CASSSFQGTSTDTQYF. The full variable domain, its missing parts supplied by reference TRBV7-9 and TRBJ2-3, is DTGVSQNPRHKITKRGQNVTFRCDPISEHNRLYWYRQTLGQGPEFLTYFQNEAQLEKSRLLSDRFSAERPKGSFSTLEIQRTEQGDSAMYLCASSSFQGTSTDTQYFGPGTRLTVL.

The rearrangement links TRBV6-5 to TRBJ1-1; the D is unclear. With 6 bases removed from V and 0 bases from J, the gap between germline ends came to 20 bases. Germline CDR1 reads MNHEY; CDR2 reads SVGAGI. This CDR3 is built from 17 residues. The DNA for the CDR3 is TGTGCCAGCAGACTATATTGGGTACAGTCTATGAACACTGAAGCTTTCTTT. Translating it yields CASRLYWVQSMNTEAFF.

The J gene is TRBJ1-6, the V gene TRBV3-1; D uncertain. This CDR3 comprises 16 residues. CDR1 and CDR2 from the germline V gene are LGHDT and YNNKEL (reference sequence). V lost 4 bases, J lost 8 bases, and 18 bases lay in between. In DNA form, the CDR3 reads TGTGCCAGCAGCCCAGTAGTCGATGGTGGTTATTCACCCCTCCACTTT. This sequence encodes CASSPVVDGGYSPLHF.

This clonotype was seen a handful of times. The chain carries TRBV5-1 and TRBJ2-5; 10 bases map to TRBD1. The CDR3 extends over 15 amino acids. V gave up 2 bases and J gave up 2 bases; unmatched junction bases: 3. Germline lookup yields CDR1 SGHRS and CDR2 YFSETQ. The CDR3 spells CASSLGTGVQETQYF. In nucleotides, the CDR3 is TGCGCCAGCAGCTTAGGGACAGGGGTTCAAGAGACCCAGTACTTC.

This rearrangement joins TRBV12-3 or TRBV12-4 to TRBJ2-5; 10 positions agree with TRBD1. The junction had 5 bases not matched to a gene; V was cut back by 5 bases and J by 5 bases. This CDR3 has 14 residues. The CDR3 nucleotides are TGTGCCAGCAGTCCGACAGGGGGCTATGAGACCCAGTACTTC. Protein: CASSPTGGYETQYF.

The V and J genes are TRBV29-1 and TRBJ1-1; 8 bases are shared with TRBD1. In germline, CDR1 is SQVTM, CDR2 ANQGSEA. The CDR3 sequence is 13 residues long. Germline trimming cut 5 bases from V and 4 bases from J; bases unmatched to any gene: 6. DNA for the CDR3: TGCAGCGTTAATGACAGGGGAACCACTGAAGCTTTCTTT. Translation gives CSVNDRGTTEAFF.

The V gene is TRBV7-9, the J gene TRBJ2-3; 8 bases match TRBD1. This CDR3 is built from 15 residues. V lost 4 bases to trimming and J lost 3 bases; unmatched junction nucleotides: 6. Germline CDR1 and CDR2: SEHNR and FQNEAQ (reference sequence). This CDR3 reads CASSSRTGRTDTQYF. CDR3 DNA sequence: TGTGCCAGCAGCTCCCGGACAGGGAGGACAGATACGCAGTATTTT.

This clonotype came up a few times. The DNA of the CDR3 is TGTGCCACCAGCAACGGGACAGGGGTAGGGGATGTAAGTCAGCCCCAGCATTTT. Protein product: CATSNGTGVGDVSQPQHF. The chain joins TRBV15 to TRBJ1-5; 10 bases map to TRBD1. CDR1 is LNHNV and CDR2 is YYDKDF in the germline V gene (reference sequence). The CDR3 is 18 residues long. The V and J ends lost 4 bases and 6 bases, in that order; junction bases with no gene match: 15.

The V gene is TRBV5-6, the J gene TRBJ1-1; no firm D call. Germline V CDR1 and CDR2: SGHDT, YYEEEE. The CDR3 spans 18 residues. Trimming took 1 base from V and 0 from J, leaving 19 bases between them. The CDR3 region is CASSLMVGEGMLNTEAFF. The DNA for the CDR3 is TGTGCCAGCAGCTTGATGGTCGGGGAAGGAATGTTGAACACTGAAGCTTTCTTT.

A few counts support this clonotype. The chain has TRBV25-1 and TRBJ2-7; D is undetermined. The V gene lost 2 bases and the J gene lost 4 bases, with 9 bases spanning the gap. This CDR3 region has 13 residues. Germline lookup yields CDR1 MGHDK and CDR2 SYGVNS. The CDR3 region is CASSEGPTYEQYF. DNA for the CDR3: TGTGCCAGCAGTGAAGGTCCTACATACGAGCAGTACTTC.

The rearrangement uses TRBV4-2 and TRBJ2-1, with TRBD2 matching 11 bases. Germline loops: CDR1 LGHNA, CDR2 YNFKEQ. The trim removed 4 bases at V and 10 bases at J, leaving 9 bases unmatched. The CDR3 is 15 residues long. CDR3 residues: CASSPTSGSSEEQFF. DNA for the CDR3: TGTGCCAGCAGCCCAACTAGCGGGAGCTCAGAGGAGCAGTTCTTC.

V and J are TRBV7-9 and TRBJ2-1; D perhaps matches TRBD2 (6 bases). V was cut by 5 bases and J by 10 bases, with 15 bases left in between. CDR1 SEHNR and CDR2 FQNEAQ come from the germline V gene (reference sequence). The length of the CDR3 is 13 residues. The CDR3 DNA reads TGTGCCAGCAGCGGCGAACCGGGACTGGAGCAGTTCTTC. Amino acids: CASSGEPGLEQFF.

The V and J genes are TRBV6-6 and TRBJ2-4; possibly TRBD1 for D (6 bases). Germline-derived CDR1 and CDR2 are MNHNY and SVGAGI (reference sequence). V lost 3 bases and J 0 bases, leaving 9 bases between the germline ends. The CDR3 loop spans 15 amino acids. CDR3 in amino acids: CASSYEDRAKNIQYF. The CDR3 DNA sequence: TGTGCCAGCAGTTATGAGGACAGAGCCAAAAACATTCAGTACTTC.

This sequence joins TRBV12-3 or TRBV12-4 and TRBJ1-1, with D possibly matching TRBD1 (5 bases). V was shortened by 8 bases and J by 3 bases, with 13 bases between the two germline ends. This CDR3 has 13 residues. The CDR3 loop reads CASRDGTYTEAFF. The CDR3 DNA sequence: TGTGCCAGCCGGGACGGAACCTACACTGAAGCTTTCTTT.

This clonotype was seen only a few times. This chain uses TRBV7-9 with TRBJ1-5; the D is unclear. The germline V gene has CDR1 SEHNR and CDR2 FQNEAQ (reference sequence). CDR3 length: 14 residues. V gave up 2 bases and J gave up 0 bases, with 5 bases separating them. Here the CDR3 reads CASSLIDSNQPQHF. The CDR3 nucleotides are TGTGCCAGCAGCTTAATTGATAGCAATCAGCCCCAGCATTTT.

This clonotype was recorded a few times. The CDR3 DNA sequence: TGTGCCACCAGCAGTAAGCTAGAGAATGAGCAGTTCTTC. The encoded protein is CATSSKLENEQFF. The rearrangement uses TRBV15 and TRBJ2-1; no reliable D call. The length of the CDR3 is 13 residues. Per germline, CDR1 LNHNV and CDR2 YYDKDF (reference sequence). Trimming left V 3 bases short and J 7 bases short, with 10 bases between. The whole variable domain, remainder taken from reference TRBV15 and TRBJ2-1, is DAMVIQNPRYQVTQFGKPVTLSCSQTLNHNVMYWYQQKSSQAPKLLFHYYDKDFNNEADTPDNFQSRRPNTSFCFLDIRSPGLGDTAMYLCATSSKLENEQFFGPGTRLTVL.

The rearrangement joins TRBV19 to TRBJ2-1; no reliable D call. With 0 bases removed from V and 10 bases from J, the gap between germline ends came to 7 bases. Germline V CDR1 and CDR2: LNHDA, SQIVND (reference sequence). The CDR3 contains 12 residues. As DNA, the CDR3 is TGTGCCAGTAGTATAGAGGGCCTAGAGCAGTTCTTC. Translated, it gives CASSIEGLEQFF.

This sequence joins TRBV27 and TRBJ1-2; 7 bases agree with TRBD1. V lost 3 bases to trimming and J lost 3 bases; unmatched junction nucleotides: 4. This CDR3 has 14 residues. Looked up from germline, CDR1 is MNHEY and CDR2 is SMNVEV (reference sequence). DNA for the CDR3: TGTGCCAGCAGTTTTCAAGGGGGCGACTATGGCTACACCTTC. This codes for CASSFQGGDYGYTF.